These 11 T cell receptor beta chains were all obtained from the same sample, sequenced in a study of T cell responses to AZD1222 COVID-19 vaccine. This table comes from immunoSEQ multiplex PCR, and its TCRdb copy is limited to in-frame clones, with some not included. The sample includes 50,000 to 65,000 clones, 70% to 90% seen only once; the top ten take less than 9%. Sequencing was performed on peripheral blood, taken 28 days after the second AZD1222 dose. These receptors were taken from an adult who received the AZD1222 COVID-19 vaccine.

The CDR3 coding sequence is TGCGCCAGCAGCCAAGAGGGTAACAGGGACAATCAGCCCCAGCATTTT. Amino acids: CASSQEGNRDNQPQHF. V and J are TRBV4-1 and TRBJ1-5, with D possibly being TRBD1 (6 bases). Germline-derived CDR1 and CDR2 are MGHRA and YSYEKL. Trimming took off 0 bases at V and 3 bases at J, with 12 bases between the two ends. This CDR3 region has 16 residues.

The table lists this clone with a few counts. This chain joins TRBV12-3 or TRBV12-4 and TRBJ2-1; tentatively, D is TRBD2 (5 bases). The V gene lost 1 base and the J gene lost 12 bases, with 10 bases spanning the gap. The CDR3 runs to 12 residues. The chain's CDR3 is CASSLESAGQFF. CDR3 coding DNA: TGTGCCAGCAGTTTAGAGTCGGCGGGGCAGTTCTTC.

V is TRBV21-1 and J is TRBJ2-1; the table's D call of TRBD1 was not tested on the DNA. TRBV21-1 is a recognized pseudogene. CDR3 size: 15 residues. CDR3 sequence (DNA): TGTGCCAGCAGCAAAGACAGGGGGCTAGATAATGAGCAGTTCTTC. It encodes CASSKDRGLDNEQFF.

The chain has TRBV5-1 and TRBJ1-3; tentatively, D is TRBD1 (6 bases). The V and J ends lost 4 bases and 1 base respectively, with 9 bases between them. The V gene's germline CDR1 is SGHRS and CDR2 YFSETQ. The CDR3 consists of 14 residues. The CDR3 protein is CASSPGASGNTIYF. The CDR3 nucleotides are TGCGCCAGCAGCCCAGGGGCGTCTGGAAACACCATATATTTT. Variable domain in full (rest from reference TRBV5-1 and TRBJ1-3): KAGVTQTPRYLIKTRGQQVTLSCSPISGHRSVSWYQQTPGQGLQFLFEYFSETQRNKGNFPGRFSGRQFSNSRSEMNVSTLELGDSALYLCASSPGASGNTIYFGEGSWLTVV.

The chain couples TRBV19 to TRBJ2-2; unclear D gene. This CDR3 comprises 16 residues. Germline V gives CDR1 LNHDA, CDR2 SQIVND (reference sequence). V dropped 7 bases and J dropped 2 bases, with 17 bases sitting between them. The CDR3, as DNA: TGTGCCAGTATGGCATTCCGATTCCTAAACACCGGGGAGCTGTTTTTT. Its translation: CASMAFRFLNTGELFF.

The chain links TRBV29-1 to TRBJ2-3; the D is unclear. Germline loops: CDR1 SQVTM, CDR2 ANQGSEA. V dropped 3 bases and J dropped 5 bases, with 9 bases sitting between them. CDR3 length: 12 amino acids. As DNA, the CDR3 is TGCAGCGTTGACACGGACGGAGATACGCAGTATTTT. This codes for CSVDTDGDTQYF.

The chain couples TRBV7-2 to TRBJ2-1; D unclear. V shed 0 bases and J shed 3 bases, with 9 bases lying between them. CDR3 length: 15 residues. Looked up from germline, CDR1 is SGHTA and CDR2 is FQGNSA. CDR3 sequence (DNA): TGTGCCAGCAGCTTAGCACGGGTGCGCTACAATGAGCAGTTCTTC. It codes for CASSLARVRYNEQFF.

This clone was counted between two and nine times. This chain connects TRBV27 to TRBJ2-7; D unresolved. The CDR3 runs to 12 residues. Trimming took off 7 bases at V and 13 bases at J, with 20 bases between the two ends. Germline V gives CDR1 MNHEY, CDR2 SMNVEV (reference sequence). As DNA, the CDR3 is TGTGCCAGCATCTTCCGAAGGGCTAGGGAATACTTC. As protein: CASIFRRAREYF.

The chain employs TRBV19 and TRBJ2-2; the D is unclear. The CDR3 has 14 amino acids. V lost 8 bases to trimming and J lost 1 base, with 11 bases between them. Germline CDR1 reads LNHDA; CDR2 reads SQIVND (reference sequence). CDR3 sequence reads: CASFSGQNTGELFF. The CDR3 DNA sequence: TGTGCCAGTTTTTCTGGGCAGAACACCGGGGAGCTGTTTTTT.

This clone was seen a handful of times. The rearrangement uses TRBV10-2 and TRBJ2-2; TRBD1 matches 10 bases. The CDR3 spans 16 residues. With 0 bases clipped from V and 5 bases from J, the junction kept 3 bases outside the gene matches. Per the germline V gene, CDR1 is WSHSY and CDR2 is SAAADI. The CDR3 nucleotides are TGCGCCAGCAGTGAGTCTGGGACAGGGGAAACCGGGGAGCTGTTTTTT. Amino acid sequence: CASSESGTGETGELFF.

This chain joins TRBV6-5 and TRBJ1-4; D uncertain. With 6 bases removed from V and 8 bases from J, the gap between germline ends came to 16 bases. The CDR3 is made up of 14 amino acids. Per the germline V gene, CDR1 is MNHEY and CDR2 is SVGAGI. CDR3 nucleotide sequence: TGTGCCAGCAGCTTGCGACTCGGCGGGGAAAAACTGTTTTTT. It is translated as CASSLRLGGEKLFF.